This TCR beta chain emerged from a study of read filtering for tumor transcriptome and immune sequencing. As for the study in general: Among patients, approximately 17 were male and more than 11 female, aged about 45 to 90 (mean approximately 71). By R-ISS, stages I, II and III held about 8, 15 and 7 patients. DNase treatment preceded whole-transcriptome library preparation.

V lost 6 bases, J lost 9 bases, and 7 bases stayed unmatched. CDR3 length: 13 amino acids. Germline CDR1 and CDR2: SNHLY and FYNNEI. This clonotype was counted many times. The library was built from about 400 ng RNA with molecular barcoded adaptors for alpha/delta and beta/gamma chains. A single record per CDR3 protein comes from TCRdb applying MiXCR to the reads. The table records more than 35,000 distinct CDR3 sequences, around 15% of them present only once. The sequenced sample consisted of a population of CD138-negative cells sorted from bone marrow. The receptor comes from a donor aged 40 or over with multiple myeloma. V usage is TRBV2 and J usage is TRBJ2-1, with TRBD2 matching over 8 bases. The CDR3 reads CASRSYREGEQFF. CDR3 nucleotide sequence: TGTGCCAGCAGGTCCTATCGGGAGGGTGAGCAGTTCTTC.